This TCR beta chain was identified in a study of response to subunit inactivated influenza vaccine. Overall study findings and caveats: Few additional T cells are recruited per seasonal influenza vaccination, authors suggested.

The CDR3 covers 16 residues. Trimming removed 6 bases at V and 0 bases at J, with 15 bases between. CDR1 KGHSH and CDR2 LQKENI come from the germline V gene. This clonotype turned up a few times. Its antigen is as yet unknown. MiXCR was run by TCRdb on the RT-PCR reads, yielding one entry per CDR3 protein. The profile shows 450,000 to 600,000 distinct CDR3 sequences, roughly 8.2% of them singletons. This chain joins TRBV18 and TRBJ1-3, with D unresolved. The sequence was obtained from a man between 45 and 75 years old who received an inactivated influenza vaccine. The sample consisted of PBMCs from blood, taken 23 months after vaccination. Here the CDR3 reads CASSQSTAVSGNTIYF. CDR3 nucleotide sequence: TGTGCCAGCTCCCAAAGTACGGCGGTCTCTGGAAACACCATATATTTT.